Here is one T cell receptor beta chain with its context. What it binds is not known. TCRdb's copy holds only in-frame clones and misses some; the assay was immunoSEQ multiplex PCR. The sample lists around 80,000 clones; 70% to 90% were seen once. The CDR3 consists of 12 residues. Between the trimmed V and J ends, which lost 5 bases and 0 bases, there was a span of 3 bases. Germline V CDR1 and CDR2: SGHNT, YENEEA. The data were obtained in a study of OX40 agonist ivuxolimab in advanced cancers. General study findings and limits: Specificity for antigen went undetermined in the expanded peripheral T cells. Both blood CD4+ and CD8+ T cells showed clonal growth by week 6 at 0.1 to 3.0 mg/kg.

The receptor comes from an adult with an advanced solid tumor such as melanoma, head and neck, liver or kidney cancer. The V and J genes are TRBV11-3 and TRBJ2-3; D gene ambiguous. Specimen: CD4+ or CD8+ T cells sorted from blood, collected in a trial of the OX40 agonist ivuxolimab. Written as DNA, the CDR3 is TGTGCCAGCAGCCGCAGCACAGATACGCAGTATTTT. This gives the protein CASSRSTDTQYF.